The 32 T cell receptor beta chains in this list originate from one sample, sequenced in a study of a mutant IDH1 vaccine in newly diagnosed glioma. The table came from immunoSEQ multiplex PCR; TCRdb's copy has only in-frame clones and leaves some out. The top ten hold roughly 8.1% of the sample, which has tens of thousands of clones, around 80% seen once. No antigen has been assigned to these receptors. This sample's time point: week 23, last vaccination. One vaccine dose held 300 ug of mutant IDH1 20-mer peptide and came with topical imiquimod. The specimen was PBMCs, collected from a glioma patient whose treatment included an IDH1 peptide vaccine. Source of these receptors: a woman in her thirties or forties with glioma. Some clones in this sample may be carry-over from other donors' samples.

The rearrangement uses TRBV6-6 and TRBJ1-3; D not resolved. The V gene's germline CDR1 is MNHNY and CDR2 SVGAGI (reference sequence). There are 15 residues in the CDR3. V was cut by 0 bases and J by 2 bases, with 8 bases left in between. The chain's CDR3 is CASSYSTETGNTIYF. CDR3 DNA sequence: TGTGCCAGCAGTTACTCGACGGAGACTGGAAACACCATATATTTT.

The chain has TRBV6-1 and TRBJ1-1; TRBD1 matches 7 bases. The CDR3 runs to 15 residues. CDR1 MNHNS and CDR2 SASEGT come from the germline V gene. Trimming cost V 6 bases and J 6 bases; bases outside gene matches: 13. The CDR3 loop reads CASSERQGRSAEAFF. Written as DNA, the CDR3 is TGTGCCAGCAGCGAGAGACAGGGCCGCTCCGCTGAAGCTTTCTTT.

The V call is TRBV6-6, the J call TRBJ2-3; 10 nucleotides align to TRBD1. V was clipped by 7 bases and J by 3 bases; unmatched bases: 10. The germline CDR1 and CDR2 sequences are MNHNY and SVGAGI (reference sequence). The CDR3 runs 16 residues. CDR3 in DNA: TGTGCCAGCACCTCCTCCCCGGGACAGGGGACAGATACGCAGTATTTT. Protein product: CASTSSPGQGTDTQYF.

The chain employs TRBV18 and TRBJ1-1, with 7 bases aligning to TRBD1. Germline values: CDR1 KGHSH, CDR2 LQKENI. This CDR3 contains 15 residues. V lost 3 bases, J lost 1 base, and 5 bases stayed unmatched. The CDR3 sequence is CASSPHRGQNTEAFF. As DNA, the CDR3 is TGTGCCAGCTCACCCCACAGGGGCCAGAACACTGAAGCTTTCTTT.

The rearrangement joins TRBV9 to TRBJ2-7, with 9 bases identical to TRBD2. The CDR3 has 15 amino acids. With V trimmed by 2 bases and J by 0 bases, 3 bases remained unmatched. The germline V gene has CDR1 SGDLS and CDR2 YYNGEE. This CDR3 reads CASSVLAGSSYEQYF. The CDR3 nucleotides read TGTGCCAGCAGCGTCCTAGCGGGGAGCTCCTACGAGCAGTACTTC. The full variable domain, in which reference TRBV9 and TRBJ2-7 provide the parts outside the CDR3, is DSGVTQTPKHLITATGQRVTLRCSPRSGDLSVYWYQQSLDQGLQFLIQYYNGEERAKGNILERFSAQQFPDLHSELNLSSLELGDSALYFCASSVLAGSSYEQYFGPGTRLTVT.

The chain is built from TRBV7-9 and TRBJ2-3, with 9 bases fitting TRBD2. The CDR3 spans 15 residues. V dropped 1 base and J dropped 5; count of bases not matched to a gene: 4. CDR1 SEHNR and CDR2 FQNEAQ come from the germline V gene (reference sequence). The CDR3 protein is CASSLVAGGVDTQYF. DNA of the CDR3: TGTGCCAGCAGCTTAGTTGCGGGGGGGGTAGATACGCAGTATTTT.

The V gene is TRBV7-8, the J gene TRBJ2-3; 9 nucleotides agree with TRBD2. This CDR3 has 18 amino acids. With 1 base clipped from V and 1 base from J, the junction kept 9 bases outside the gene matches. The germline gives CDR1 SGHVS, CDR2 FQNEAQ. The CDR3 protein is CASSLVRPSGVGTDTQYF. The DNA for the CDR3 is TGTGCCAGCAGCTTAGTCCGGCCTAGCGGGGTCGGCACAGATACGCAGTATTTT.

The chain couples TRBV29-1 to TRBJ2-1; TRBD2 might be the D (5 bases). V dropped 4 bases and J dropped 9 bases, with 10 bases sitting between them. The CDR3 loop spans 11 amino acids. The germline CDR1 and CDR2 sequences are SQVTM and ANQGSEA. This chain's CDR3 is CSVGNAGEQFF. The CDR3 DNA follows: TGCAGCGTTGGAAATGCGGGTGAGCAGTTCTTC.

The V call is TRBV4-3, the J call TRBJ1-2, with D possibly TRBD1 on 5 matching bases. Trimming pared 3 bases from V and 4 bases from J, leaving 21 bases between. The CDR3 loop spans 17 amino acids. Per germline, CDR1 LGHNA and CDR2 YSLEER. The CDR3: CASSQSLPGPQRYGYTF. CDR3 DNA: TGCGCCAGCAGCCAGTCACTTCCGGGGCCGCAGCGCTATGGCTACACCTTC.

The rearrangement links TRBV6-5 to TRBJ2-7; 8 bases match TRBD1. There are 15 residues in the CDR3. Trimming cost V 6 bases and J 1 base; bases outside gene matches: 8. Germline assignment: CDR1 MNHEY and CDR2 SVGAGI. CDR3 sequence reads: CASRQGQVTSYEQYF. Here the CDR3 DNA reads TGTGCCAGCAGACAGGGACAGGTTACATCCTACGAGCAGTACTTC.

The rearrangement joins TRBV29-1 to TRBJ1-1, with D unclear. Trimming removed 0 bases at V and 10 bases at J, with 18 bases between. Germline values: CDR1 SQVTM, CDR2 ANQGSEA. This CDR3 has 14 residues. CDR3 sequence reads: CSVEDVALTRLAFF. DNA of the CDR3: TGCAGCGTTGAAGATGTGGCTTTAACACGCCTAGCTTTCTTT.

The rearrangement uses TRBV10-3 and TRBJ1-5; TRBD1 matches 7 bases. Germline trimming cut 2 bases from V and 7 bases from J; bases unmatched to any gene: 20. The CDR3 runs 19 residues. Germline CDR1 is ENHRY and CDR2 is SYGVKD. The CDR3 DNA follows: TGTGCCATCAGTGAGCGATGGGAAGGCCGGGCAGGGGGTAGGCAGCCCCAGCATTTT. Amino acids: CAISERWEGRAGGRQPQHF.

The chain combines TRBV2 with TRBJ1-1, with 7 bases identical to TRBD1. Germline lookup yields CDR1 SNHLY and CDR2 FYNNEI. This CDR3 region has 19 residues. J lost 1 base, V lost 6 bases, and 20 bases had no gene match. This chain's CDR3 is CASSDDRDEVWTWNTEAFF. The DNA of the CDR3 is TGTGCCAGCAGCGACGACAGGGATGAAGTGTGGACCTGGAACACTGAAGCTTTCTTT.

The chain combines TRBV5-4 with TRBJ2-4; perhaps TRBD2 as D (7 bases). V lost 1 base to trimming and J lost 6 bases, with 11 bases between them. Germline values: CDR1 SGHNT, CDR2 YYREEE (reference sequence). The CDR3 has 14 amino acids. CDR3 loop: CASSLMRGGNIQYF. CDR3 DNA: TGTGCCAGCAGCTTGATGAGGGGGGGAAACATTCAGTACTTC.

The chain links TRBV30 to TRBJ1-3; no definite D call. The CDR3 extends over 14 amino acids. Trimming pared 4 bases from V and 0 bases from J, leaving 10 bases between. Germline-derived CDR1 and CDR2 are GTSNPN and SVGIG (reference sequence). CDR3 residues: CAWKGRNSGNTIYF. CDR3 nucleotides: TGTGCCTGGAAAGGACGGAACTCTGGAAACACCATATATTTT.

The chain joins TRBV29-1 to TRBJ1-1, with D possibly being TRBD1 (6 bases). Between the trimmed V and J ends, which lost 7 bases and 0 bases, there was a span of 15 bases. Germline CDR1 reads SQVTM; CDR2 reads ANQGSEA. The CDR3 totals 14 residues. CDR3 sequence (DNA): TGCAGCGCCGCCCGGACAGCGATGAACACTGAAGCTTTCTTT. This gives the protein CSAARTAMNTEAFF.

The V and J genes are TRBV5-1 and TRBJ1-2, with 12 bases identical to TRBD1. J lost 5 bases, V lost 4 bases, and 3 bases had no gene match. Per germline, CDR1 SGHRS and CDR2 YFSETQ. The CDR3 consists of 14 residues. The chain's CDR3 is CASSLGQGAYGYTF. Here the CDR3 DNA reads TGCGCCAGCAGCCTGGGACAGGGGGCTTATGGCTACACCTTC.

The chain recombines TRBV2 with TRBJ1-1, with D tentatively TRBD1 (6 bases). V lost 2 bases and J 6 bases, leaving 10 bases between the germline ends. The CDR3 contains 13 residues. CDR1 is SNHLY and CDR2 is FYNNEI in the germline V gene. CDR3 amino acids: CASSETGNAEAFF. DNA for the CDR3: TGTGCCAGCAGTGAAACAGGGAATGCTGAAGCTTTCTTT.

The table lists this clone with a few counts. CDR3 coding DNA: TGTGCGTCAGGACGGGGAGACTATGGCTACACCTTC. The encoded protein is CASGRGDYGYTF. The chain carries TRBV19 and TRBJ1-2; D not certain. This CDR3 region has 12 residues. Germline lookup yields CDR1 LNHDA and CDR2 SQIVND (reference sequence).

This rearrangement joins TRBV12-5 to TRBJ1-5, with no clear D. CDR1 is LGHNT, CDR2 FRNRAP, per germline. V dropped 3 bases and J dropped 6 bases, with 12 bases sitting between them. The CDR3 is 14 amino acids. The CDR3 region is CASGFAGGSQPQHF. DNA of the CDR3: TGTGCTAGTGGTTTTGCAGGAGGCAGTCAGCCCCAGCATTTT.

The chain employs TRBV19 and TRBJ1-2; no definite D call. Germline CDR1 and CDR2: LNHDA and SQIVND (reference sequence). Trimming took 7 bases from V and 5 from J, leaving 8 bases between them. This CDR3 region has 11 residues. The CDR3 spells CASTHGYGYTF. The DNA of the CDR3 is TGTGCCAGTACCCACGGATATGGCTACACCTTC.

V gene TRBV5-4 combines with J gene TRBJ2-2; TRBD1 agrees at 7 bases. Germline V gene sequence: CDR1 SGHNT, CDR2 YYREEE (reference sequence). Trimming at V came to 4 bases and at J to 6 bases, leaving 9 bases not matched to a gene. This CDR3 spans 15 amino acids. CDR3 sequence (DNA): TGTGCCAGCAGCCCCGGGACAGTGCTCCCCGGGGAGCTGTTTTTT. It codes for CASSPGTVLPGELFF.

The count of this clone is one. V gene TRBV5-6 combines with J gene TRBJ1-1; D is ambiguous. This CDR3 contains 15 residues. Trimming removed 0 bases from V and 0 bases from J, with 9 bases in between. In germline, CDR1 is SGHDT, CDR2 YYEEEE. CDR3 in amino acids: CASSLERTMNTEAFF. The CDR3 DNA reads TGTGCCAGCAGCTTGGAAAGGACCATGAACACTGAAGCTTTCTTT.

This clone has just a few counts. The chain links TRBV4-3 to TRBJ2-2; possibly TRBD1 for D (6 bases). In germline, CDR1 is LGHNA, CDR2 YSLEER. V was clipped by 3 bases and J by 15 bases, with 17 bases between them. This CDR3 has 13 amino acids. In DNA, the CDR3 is TGCGCCAGCAGCCACGACAGGTCCAGGGTGGTGTTTTTT. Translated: CASSHDRSRVVFF.

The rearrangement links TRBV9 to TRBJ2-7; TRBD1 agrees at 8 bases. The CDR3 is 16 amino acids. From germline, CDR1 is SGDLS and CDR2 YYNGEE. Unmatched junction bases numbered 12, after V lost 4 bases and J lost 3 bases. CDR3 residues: CASSPNRDRRIYEQYF. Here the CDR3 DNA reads TGTGCCAGCAGCCCTAACCGGGACAGGAGAATCTACGAGCAGTACTTC. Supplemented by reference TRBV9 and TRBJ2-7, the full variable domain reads DSGVTQTPKHLITATGQRVTLRCSPRSGDLSVYWYQQSLDQGLQFLIQYYNGEERAKGNILERFSAQQFPDLHSELNLSSLELGDSALYFCASSPNRDRRIYEQYFGPGTRLTVT.

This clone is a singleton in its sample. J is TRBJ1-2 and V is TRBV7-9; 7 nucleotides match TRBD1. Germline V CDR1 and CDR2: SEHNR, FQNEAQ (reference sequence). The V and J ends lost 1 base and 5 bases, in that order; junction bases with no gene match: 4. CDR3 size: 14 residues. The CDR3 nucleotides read TGTGCCAGCAGCTTAGATCCGGGACAGTATGGCTACACCTTC. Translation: CASSLDPGQYGYTF.

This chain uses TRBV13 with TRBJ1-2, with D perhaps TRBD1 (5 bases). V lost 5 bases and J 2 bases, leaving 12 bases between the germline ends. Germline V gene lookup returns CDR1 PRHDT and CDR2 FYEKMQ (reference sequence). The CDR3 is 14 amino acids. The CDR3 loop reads CASSQGRGNYGYTF. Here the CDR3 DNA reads TGTGCCAGCAGCCAGGGCCGGGGCAACTATGGCTACACCTTC.

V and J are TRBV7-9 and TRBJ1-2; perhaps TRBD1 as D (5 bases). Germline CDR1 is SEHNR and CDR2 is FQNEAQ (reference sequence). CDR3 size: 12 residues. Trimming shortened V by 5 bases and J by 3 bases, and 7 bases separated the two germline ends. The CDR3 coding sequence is TGTGCCAGCAGCGGAGGGGACTATGGCTACACCTTC. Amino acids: CASSGGDYGYTF.

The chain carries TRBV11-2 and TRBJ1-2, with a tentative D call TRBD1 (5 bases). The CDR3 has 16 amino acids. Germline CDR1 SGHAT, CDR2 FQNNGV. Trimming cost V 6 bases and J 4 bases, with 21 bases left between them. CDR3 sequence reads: CASRSSLGVVGYGYTF. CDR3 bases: TGTGCCAGCAGATCTAGCTTGGGGGTCGTAGGCTATGGCTACACCTTC.

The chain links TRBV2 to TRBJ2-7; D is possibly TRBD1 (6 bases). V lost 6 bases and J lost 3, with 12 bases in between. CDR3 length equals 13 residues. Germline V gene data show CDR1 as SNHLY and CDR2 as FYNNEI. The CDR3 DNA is TGTGCCAGCAGAGGGGGATCCCTCTACGAGCAGTACTTC. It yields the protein CASRGGSLYEQYF.

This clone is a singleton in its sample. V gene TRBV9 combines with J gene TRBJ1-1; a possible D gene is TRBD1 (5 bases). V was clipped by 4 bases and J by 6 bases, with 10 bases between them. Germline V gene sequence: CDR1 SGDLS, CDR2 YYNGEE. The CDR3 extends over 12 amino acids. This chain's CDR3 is CASSPSTAEAFF. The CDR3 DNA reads TGTGCCAGCAGCCCATCGACAGCTGAAGCTTTCTTT.

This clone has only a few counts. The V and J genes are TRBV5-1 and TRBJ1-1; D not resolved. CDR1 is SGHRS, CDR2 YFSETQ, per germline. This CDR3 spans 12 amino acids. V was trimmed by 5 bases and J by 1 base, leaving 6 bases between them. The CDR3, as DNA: TGCGCCAGCAGAGAGCCGAACACTGAAGCTTTCTTT. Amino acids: CASREPNTEAFF.